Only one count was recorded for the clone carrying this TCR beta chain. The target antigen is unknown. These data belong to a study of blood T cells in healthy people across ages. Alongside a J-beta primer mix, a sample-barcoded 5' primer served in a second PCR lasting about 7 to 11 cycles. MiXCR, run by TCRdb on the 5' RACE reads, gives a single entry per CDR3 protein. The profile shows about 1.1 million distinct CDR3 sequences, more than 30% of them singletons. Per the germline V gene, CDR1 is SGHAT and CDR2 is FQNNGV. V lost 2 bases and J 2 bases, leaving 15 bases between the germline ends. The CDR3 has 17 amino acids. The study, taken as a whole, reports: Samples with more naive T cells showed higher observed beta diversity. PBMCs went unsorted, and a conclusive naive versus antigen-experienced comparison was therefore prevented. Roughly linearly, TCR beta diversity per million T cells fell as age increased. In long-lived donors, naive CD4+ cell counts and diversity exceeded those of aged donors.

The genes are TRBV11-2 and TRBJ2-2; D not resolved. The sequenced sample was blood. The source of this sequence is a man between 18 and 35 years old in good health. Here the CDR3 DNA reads TGTGCCAGCAGCTTAATGTCTGGAAGACCAAACACCGGGGAGCTGTTTTTT. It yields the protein CASSLMSGRPNTGELFF. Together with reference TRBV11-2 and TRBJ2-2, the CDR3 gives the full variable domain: EAGVAQSPRYKIIEKRQSVAFWCNPISGHATLYWYQQILGQGPKLLIQFQNNGVVDDSQLPKDRFSAERLKGVDSTLKIQPAKLEDSAVYLCASSLMSGRPNTGELFFGEGSRLTVL.